This is a list of T cell receptor beta chains from one sample in a study of blood T cell repertoires in COVID-19. Measured with immunoSEQ multiplex PCR; TCRdb has only the in-frame clones, and not every one. The sample lists 200,000 to 300,000 clones; 85% were seen once. Material for sequencing was peripheral blood. These receptors all stem from a woman aged 60-75 years with active or convalescent COVID-19. The CDR3 runs from the conserved cysteine through the conserved F or W. Each record gives: D gene, V gene, CDR3 length, clone size, J gene, CDR3 protein, CDR3 DNA. The D gene is left open where the match is weak. Only part of the rows carry a size: once, few, many, or a class if the clone is expanded.

>TRBD2|TRBV10-3|19|-|TRBJ2-4
CAISDSPSGLPLAKNIQYF
TGTGCCATCAGCGATTCCCCTAGCGGGTTACCTTTAGCCAAAAACATTCAGTACTTC
>-|TRBV6-5|13|-|TRBJ1-5
CAGGLGGNQPQHF
TGTGCCGGGGGCCTTGGGGGCAATCAGCCCCAGCATTTT
>TRBD1|TRBV28|15|many|TRBJ2-1
CASSLPLDRANEQFF
TGTGCCAGCAGTTTACCCCTCGACAGGGCCAATGAGCAGTTCTTC
>-|TRBV18|15|-|TRBJ2-3
CASSPRGTSTDTQYF
TGTGCCAGCTCACCCCGTGGGACTAGCACAGATACGCAGTATTTT
>TRBD1|TRBV5-1|14|-|TRBJ1-2
CASSPGQVNYGYTF
TGCGCCAGCAGCCCGGGACAGGTTAACTATGGCTACACCTTC
>TRBD1|TRBV11-2|17|-|TRBJ2-3
CASSLWGQGRGTDTQYF
TGTGCCAGCAGCTTATGGGGACAGGGTCGGGGCACAGATACGCAGTATTTT
>TRBD2|TRBV10-2|14|many|TRBJ2-7
CASSEAGGAHEQYF
TGCGCCAGCAGTGAAGCCGGGGGGGCCCACGAGCAGTACTTC
>-|TRBV11-2|15|-|TRBJ2-2
CASRELAIDTGELFF
TGTGCCAGCAGGGAGCTAGCGATTGACACCGGGGAGCTGTTTTTT
>TRBD2|TRBV5-1|14|once|TRBJ2-5
CASIGTSGQETQYF
TGCGCCAGCATCGGGACTAGCGGCCAAGAGACCCAGTACTTC
>-|TRBV28|18|-|TRBJ1-4
CASRPGGFTRSGGEKLFF
TGTGCCAGCAGACCCGGAGGGTTCACGCGAAGTGGCGGTGAAAAACTGTTTTTT
>-|TRBV2|14|few|TRBJ1-5
CASRGPYSNQPQHF
TGTGCCAGCAGGGGGCCCTATAGCAATCAGCCCCAGCATTTT
>-|TRBV7-9|13|-|TRBJ1-1
CASSPRGGTEAFF
TGTGCCAGCAGCCCGAGAGGGGGCACTGAAGCTTTCTTT
>-|TRBV11-3|12|-|TRBJ1-2
CASSLVRDGYTF
TGTGCCAGCAGCTTAGTGAGGGATGGCTACACCTTC
>-|TRBV7-3|13|-|TRBJ2-7
CASSPEAGYEQYF
TGTGCCAGCAGCCCGGAGGCTGGGTACGAGCAGTACTTC
>-|TRBV19|15|-|TRBJ1-5
CASRMGLGRDQPQHF
TGTGCCAGTAGAATGGGGTTGGGGCGCGACCAGCCCCAGCATTTT
>-|TRBV10-3|14|-|TRBJ2-5
CAIRTDTGGETQYF
TGTGCCATCAGGACGGACACAGGCGGAGAGACCCAGTACTTC
>TRBD2|TRBV11-2|16|-|TRBJ2-1
CASSSLTSGSYNEQFF
TGTGCCAGCAGCTCCCTGACTAGCGGGAGCTACAATGAGCAGTTCTTC
>-|TRBV11-3|14|-|TRBJ2-2
CASRVQENTGELFF
TGTGCCAGCAGAGTTCAGGAGAACACCGGGGAGCTGTTTTTT
>-|TRBV4-1|16|-|TRBJ1-6
CASSQDGGPGNSPLHF
TGCGCCAGCAGCCAAGATGGGGGCCCGGGGAATTCACCCCTCCACTTT
>TRBD1|TRBV19|16|-|TRBJ1-2
CASSVFPGQGNYGYTF
TGTGCCAGTAGTGTTTTTCCGGGACAGGGTAACTATGGCTACACCTTC
>-|TRBV12-3/TRBV12-4|12|few|TRBJ1-1
CASSFFGTEAFF
TGTGCCAGCAGTTTTTTCGGCACTGAAGCTTTCTTT
>-|TRBV5-1|11|-|TRBJ1-1
CASSSREEAFF
TGCGCCAGCAGCTCCCGGGAGGAAGCTTTCTTT
>TRBD2|TRBV18|16|-|TRBJ2-3
CASSPTSGSGADTQYF
TGTGCCAGCTCCCCAACTAGCGGGAGCGGGGCAGATACGCAGTATTTT
>TRBD2|TRBV18|18|-|TRBJ2-1
CASSPAGLAGNFYNEQFF
TGTGCCAGCTCACCCGCTGGACTAGCGGGAAATTTTTACAATGAGCAGTTCTTC
>TRBD2|TRBV19|17|-|TRBJ2-1
CASSIDPGLAGSDEQFF
TGTGCCAGTAGTATAGACCCGGGACTAGCGGGTAGTGATGAGCAGTTCTTC
>-|TRBV5-1|14|-|TRBJ2-1
CASKALAEYNEQFF
TGCGCCAGTAAGGCATTAGCGGAATACAATGAGCAGTTCTTC
>TRBD1|TRBV5-5|16|-|TRBJ1-4
CASSVGQGARYEKLFF
TGTGCCAGCAGCGTGGGACAGGGGGCTCGTTATGAAAAACTGTTTTTT
>TRBD1|TRBV2|14|-|TRBJ1-1
CASSRDRGNTEAFF
TGTGCCAGCAGTAGGGACAGGGGTAACACTGAAGCTTTCTTT
>TRBD2|TRBV5-1|14|once|TRBJ2-5
CASSLTSGESTQYF
TGCGCCAGCAGCTTGACTAGCGGGGAATCAACCCAGTACTTC
>TRBD2|TRBV11-2|14|-|TRBJ2-2
CATSGGANTGELFF
TGTGCCACCAGCGGGGGCGCGAACACCGGGGAGCTGTTTTTT
>TRBD2|TRBV19|16|once|TRBJ2-5
CASRRSPGLAPETQYF
TGTGCCAGTAGAAGGAGCCCGGGACTAGCCCCAGAGACCCAGTACTTC